Shown below are 11 T cell receptor beta chains from a single sample sequenced in a study of T cells in women clearing cervical HPV infection. Clones were sequenced by immunoSEQ multiplex PCR, and TCRdb holds only the in-frame ones, with some missing. Here the sample table reports 40,000 or so clones. Sample: blood buffy coat. These receptors all come from a woman between 18 and 70 years old with a cervical HPV16 infection that either progressed to CIN3+ or cleared (not recorded which).

Concerning this clone: The sequence runs out 3 residues before the end of the CDR3; the remainder is reconstructed from the germline J gene. The chain recombines TRBV7-6 with TRBJ1-1; 8 bases agree with TRBD1. Germline V lookup: CDR1 SGHVS, CDR2 FNYEAQ. V trimming: 5 bases; J trimming: 2 bases; junction bases outside the gene matches: 7. The CDR3 is 15 residues long. CDR3 loop: CASSPTGTGNTEAFF. The part of the CDR3 DNA that was read is TGTGCCAGCAGCCCAACCGGGACAGGAAACACTGAA.

The CDR3 loop is CSVRAAVNTEAFF. The sequenced part of the CDR3 DNA is TGCAGCGTGCGGGCAGCAGTGAACACTGAA. This chain joins TRBV29-1 and TRBJ1-1; D ambiguous. The CDR3 end is not reached by the read, which stops 3 residues before it; the germline J gene fills it in. The CDR3 is made up of 13 amino acids. V lost 6 bases and J lost 0, with 11 bases in between. Germline CDR1 reads SQVTM; CDR2 reads ANQGSEA.

Comment on this clone: The CDR3 extends 3 residues past the end of the read, so its final part is completed from the germline J gene. V and J are TRBV20-1 and TRBJ1-5, with 9 bases matching TRBD1. The ends lost 6 bases at V and 6 bases at J; junction bases unmatched: 3. CDR3 length: 12 residues. Looked up from germline, CDR1 is DFQATT and CDR2 is SNEGSKA (reference sequence). The part of the CDR3 DNA that was read is TGCAGTGCGGGGGACAGGGTTCAGCCC. As protein: CSAGDRVQP. The whole CDR3 is CSAGDRVQPQHF.

A word on this clone: The read comes to an end 3 residues before the CDR3 does, leaving the germline J gene to fill in the end. This chain links TRBV5-4 with TRBJ1-6, with TRBD1 matching over 8 bases. V was pared by 4 bases and J by 7 bases, with 10 bases of the junction left unmatched. This CDR3 contains 16 residues. Germline CDR1 SGHNT, CDR2 YYREEE (reference sequence). Partial CDR3 DNA: TGTGCCAGCAGCGAATCCGGGACAGGAGCCAATTCACCC. Translation gives CASSESGTGANSP. The CDR3, in full, reads CASSESGTGANSPLHF.

The sequenced CDR3 bases are TGCAGCGTAGCAGGGTCCGAAGGTGGC. Its protein is CSVAGSEGG. The full CDR3 reads CSVAGSEGGYTF. This chain links TRBV29-1 with TRBJ1-2, with a weak D call TRBD1 (5 bases). The read falls 3 residues short of the CDR3 end, and the missing part is taken from the germline J gene. V was shortened by 6 bases and J by 7 bases, with 15 bases between the two germline ends. The germline gives CDR1 SQVTM, CDR2 ANQGSEA. The CDR3 runs 12 residues.

Note on this clone: The CDR3 end lies 3 residues beyond the end of the read and is filled in from the germline J gene. V and J are TRBV28 and TRBJ2-7, with D perhaps TRBD1 (6 bases). Trimming removed 4 bases from V and 0 bases from J, with 13 bases in between. In germline, CDR1 is MDHEN, CDR2 SYDVKM. The CDR3 is made up of 15 amino acids. The CDR3 reads CASSSEQGSSYEQYF. CDR3 bases read: TGTGCCAGCAGTTCAGAGCAGGGGAGCTCCTACGAG.

As concerns this clone: The read ends 3 residues early relative to the CDR3; the germline J gene fills the gap. V usage is TRBV11-2 and J usage is TRBJ2-1, with 7 bases fitting TRBD1. The V segment lost 5 bases and the J segment 8 bases; nucleotides outside the gene matches: 9. Looked up from germline, CDR1 is SGHAT and CDR2 is FQNNGV. The CDR3 has 14 amino acids. The sequenced CDR3 bases are TGTGCCAGCAGCGAAGGAAGGACAGGCTATGAG. It yields the protein CASSEGRTGYE. The entire CDR3 is CASSEGRTGYEQFF.

Judged by frequency, this clone is medium-sized. The read stops 3 residues short of the end of the CDR3; the missing end is completed from the germline J gene. J is TRBJ2-1 and V is TRBV20-1; D may be TRBD1 (6 bases). This CDR3 is 14 amino acids long. V was cut by 3 bases and J by 6 bases, with 15 bases left in between. Germline V CDR1 and CDR2: DFQATT, SNEGSKA (reference sequence). CDR3 DNA (partial): TGCAGTGCTAGGCAACAGGGACAACTCAATGAG. This codes for CSARQQGQLNE. The CDR3 in its entirety is CSARQQGQLNEQFF.

As to this clone: The read finishes 3 residues shy of the CDR3 end, and the germline J gene is used to complete it. The chain is built from TRBV5-5 and TRBJ2-2, with D uncertain. The CDR3 runs 14 residues. The germline V gene encodes CDR1 SGHKS and CDR2 YYEKEE (reference sequence). The V gene lost 0 bases and the J gene lost 4 bases, with 7 bases spanning the gap. The part of the CDR3 DNA that was read is TGTGCCAGCAGCTTGGAACAGCTCACCGGGGAG. Translated, it gives CASSLEQLTGE. The whole CDR3 is CASSLEQLTGELFF.

Notes on this clone: The read gets to within 3 residues of the CDR3 end, and the germline J gene fills in the rest. This chain joins TRBV20-1 and TRBJ1-1; no clear D gene. This CDR3 spans 13 amino acids. Germline-derived CDR1 and CDR2 are DFQATT and SNEGSKA (reference sequence). The chain's CDR3 is CSARDQNQRGAFF. The sequenced CDR3 bases are TGCAGTGCTAGAGATCAAAATCAGCGCGGA.

On this clone itself: The read is 3 residues too short to cover the CDR3 end, so that end is filled in from the germline J gene. This sequence joins TRBV14 and TRBJ2-7; 10 nucleotides line up with TRBD1. This CDR3 is built from 13 residues. CDR1 is SGHDN and CDR2 is FVKESK in the germline V gene. The V segment lost 4 bases and the J segment 5 bases; nucleotides outside the gene matches: 2. The CDR3 DNA, read in part, is TGTGCCAGCAGCCGGGGACAGGGGAACGAG. It encodes CASSRGQGNE. The full CDR3 sequence reads CASSRGQGNEQYF.